This T cell receptor (beta chain) was captured in a study of shared clonotypes between healthy human individuals. For the study at large: CD4 naive cells filled three plates per donor, CD4 memory three, CD8 naive two and CD8 memory one. Study-wide findings and caveats: Donor clonotype sharing was expected to depend on sequencing depth. The small donor group covered limited genetic and exposure diversity.

This CDR3 contains 13 residues. The V gene lost 6 bases and the J gene lost 0 bases, with 10 bases spanning the gap. CDR1 is SGDLS, CDR2 YYNGEE, per germline. A remark on this clone: Its antigen is as yet unknown.

Terminally differentiated effector memory CD45RA+ cells were left out of the naive CD8 fraction, which was CD45RO-negative and positively selected for CCR7. The material for each subset, its genomic DNA, was split evenly across several immunoSEQ plates. The protocol was immunoSEQ multiplex PCR, while the TCRdb copy is restricted to in-frame clones and leaves out a portion. The table records 550,000 to 750,000 clones, about 90% of them present only once. This chain connects TRBV9 to TRBJ2-7, with D hard to call. The sequence derives from a man under 40 in good health. The sample taken for sequencing was naive CD8+ T cells sorted from blood. The DNA of the CDR3 is TGTGCCAGCACCCCTGACGGCTCCTACGAGCAGTACTTC. The encoded protein is CASTPDGSYEQYF.